The 13 T cell receptor beta chains below were found in one sample sequenced in a study of blood T cell repertoires in COVID-19. Data came from immunoSEQ multiplex PCR; TCRdb stores just in-frame clones and leaves some out. The repertoire holds approximately 150,000 clones, with around 83% as singletons. The sequenced sample consisted of peripheral blood. Source of these receptors: a woman aged 50 to 60 with COVID-19, enrolled during active disease.

The V gene is TRBV27, the J gene TRBJ2-5; the D gene is possibly TRBD2 (7 bases). This CDR3 is built from 15 residues. Germline assignment: CDR1 MNHEY and CDR2 SMNVEV (reference sequence). V was cut by 3 bases and J by 6 bases, with 17 bases left in between. The DNA for the CDR3 is TGTGCCAGCAGTTTGTGGGGGGGCCTATCGAAGACCCAGTACTTC. The encoded protein is CASSLWGGLSKTQYF.

The rearrangement links TRBV10-3 to TRBJ1-1; D gene unclear. The CDR3 loop spans 11 amino acids. Germline V gene sequence: CDR1 ENHRY, CDR2 SYGVKD. Trimming took 3 bases from V and 7 from J, leaving 6 bases between them. This CDR3 reads CAISDEGEAFF. The CDR3 DNA reads as TGTGCCATCAGTGATGAGGGTGAAGCTTTCTTT.

The V gene is TRBV3-1 (or the pseudogene TRBV3-2), the J gene TRBJ2-1; 15 nucleotides line up with TRBD2. Trimming cost V 3 bases and J 9 bases; bases outside gene matches: 6. The germline V gene has CDR1 LGHDT and CDR2 YNNKEL (reference sequence). The CDR3 loop spans 16 amino acids. This chain's CDR3 is CASSHRTSGGAGEQFF. DNA for the CDR3: TGTGCCAGCAGCCATAGGACTAGCGGGGGGGCCGGTGAGCAGTTCTTC.

The rearrangement uses TRBV19 and TRBJ2-1, with 8 bases matching TRBD1. Trimming removed 7 bases from V and 4 bases from J; junction bases left unmatched: 9. The CDR3 covers 15 residues. Germline V gene sequence: CDR1 LNHDA, CDR2 SQIVND (reference sequence). CDR3 DNA sequence: TGTGCCAGTATTAGAACAGGGGGGTCATACAATGAGCAGTTCTTC. It encodes CASIRTGGSYNEQFF.

The count of this clone is one. The rearrangement joins TRBV12-3 or TRBV12-4 to TRBJ2-2, with 9 bases aligning to TRBD1. The length of the CDR3 is 13 residues. The J segment lost 4 bases and the V segment lost 10 bases, leaving 4 bases of the junction unmatched. As DNA, the CDR3 is TGTGCCATCCGGACAGGGGCCACCGGGGAGCTGTTTTTT. This sequence encodes CAIRTGATGELFF.

The chain carries TRBV7-9 and TRBJ1-2; D unclear. The germline V and J ends were trimmed by 1 base and 5 bases, with 5 bases remaining between them. CDR3 length: 12 amino acids. The germline gives CDR1 SEHNR, CDR2 FQNEAQ (reference sequence). In DNA, the CDR3 is TGTGCCAGCAGCTTAGGAGTATATGGCTACACCTTC. This translates into CASSLGVYGYTF.

This clone has at least ten counts. The gene calls are TRBV6-5 and TRBJ1-6; 9 nucleotides match TRBD1. The ends lost 4 bases at V and 7 bases at J; junction bases unmatched: 2. The V gene's germline CDR1 is MNHEY and CDR2 SVGAGI. CDR3 size: 14 residues. The CDR3 here is CASSWTGANSPLHF. In DNA, the CDR3 is TGTGCCAGCAGTTGGACAGGGGCCAATTCACCCCTCCACTTT.

V is TRBV3-1 (or the pseudogene TRBV3-2) and J is TRBJ2-6; TRBD2 matches 8 bases. Germline CDR1 and CDR2: LGHDT and YNNKEL (reference sequence). CDR3 length: 14 amino acids. V lost 6 bases, J lost 2 bases, and 0 bases stayed unmatched. The CDR3 DNA reads as TGTGCCAGCAGGGGACTAGCTGGGGCCAACGTCCTGACTTTC. Translated: CASRGLAGANVLTF.

The chain employs TRBV3-1 (or the pseudogene TRBV3-2) and TRBJ1-2; D gene uncertain. The CDR3 runs 13 residues. V was cut by 3 bases and J by 4 bases, with 9 bases left in between. From germline, CDR1 is LGHDT and CDR2 YNNKEL (reference sequence). CDR3 coding DNA: TGTGCCAGCAGCCAGAGCCTAGGCTATGGCTACACCTTC. Residues: CASSQSLGYGYTF.

This chain uses TRBV6-6 with TRBJ2-7, with 10 bases lining up with TRBD1. J was trimmed by 0 bases and V by 6 bases; bases with no gene match: 5. Germline CDR1 reads MNHNY; CDR2 reads SVGAGI (reference sequence). The CDR3 is made up of 15 amino acids. CDR3 DNA: TGTGCCAGCAGCCAGGGACAGGGGATCTCCTACGAGCAGTACTTC. Amino acid sequence: CASSQGQGISYEQYF.

The chain joins TRBV30 to TRBJ1-2; no reliable D call. The CDR3 is 11 amino acids. V dropped 2 bases and J dropped 7 bases, with 8 bases sitting between them. Germline V gene lookup returns CDR1 GTSNPN and CDR2 SVGIG (reference sequence). This CDR3 reads CAWSLRVGYTF. As DNA, the CDR3 is TGTGCCTGGAGTTTGCGAGTTGGCTACACCTTC.

The genes are TRBV28 and TRBJ2-2, with D perhaps matching TRBD1 (5 bases). Germline CDR1 is MDHEN and CDR2 is SYDVKM. The V end lost 7 bases, the J end lost 3 bases, and 15 bases lay between the germline ends. This CDR3 region has 15 residues. CDR3 nucleotides: TGTGCCAGCATGGGTAGGGGATCTGACACCGGGGAGCTGTTTTTT. Its protein is CASMGRGSDTGELFF. Full variable domain (outside the CDR3, taken from reference TRBV28 and TRBJ2-2): DVKVTQSSRYLVKRTGEKVFLECVQDMDHENMFWYRQDPGLGLRLIYFSYDVKMKEKGDIPEGYSVSREKKERFSLILESASTNQTSMYLCASMGRGSDTGELFFGEGSRLTVL.

The chain recombines TRBV11-2 with TRBJ2-2; 7 bases match TRBD1. Germline CDR1 is SGHAT and CDR2 is FQNNGV. The CDR3 loop spans 16 amino acids. Trimming at V came to 3 bases and at J to 7 bases, leaving 11 bases not matched to a gene. CDR3 protein: CASSLETGLFGGELFF. The CDR3 DNA reads as TGTGCCAGCAGCTTGGAGACAGGGCTGTTTGGCGGGGAGCTGTTTTTT.